The 30 T cell receptor beta chains reported below all come from one sample, sequenced in a study of regulatory T cells in long-lasting Graves disease (dated by TCRdb to the early 2020s). Library generation was performed with multiplex PCR. The instrument given in TCRdb is Illumina HiSeq 4000. To build TCR beta libraries, CDR3 regions were amplified by Arm-PCR using iRepertoire HTBI primers. The raw public data were reprocessed by TCRdb itself: fastp quality trimming at Q25, MiXCR clonotype calling, in-frame beta chains only. Each entry is one CDR3 protein sequence, shown with its most common DNA and genes. In all, the sample holds roughly 450,000 distinct CDR3 sequences, and around 20% of those were seen once. The top ten constitute 6.5% to 10% of the sample. In the paper's terms, the time point label means: persistent/refractory GD, antithyroid drugs over 5 years with positive TRAb. For both TCR sequencing and RNA sequencing, RNA was extracted from PBMCs using TRIzol.

Specimen: peripheral blood mononuclear cells (PBMCs), collected when the disease was refractory, from a patient treated with antithyroid drugs. The receptors were gathered from a female donor with Graves disease.

The sample holds a few counts of this clonotype. The gene calls are TRBV5-1 and TRBJ1-2; D remains ambiguous. This CDR3 has 15 residues. The V gene lost 0 bases and the J gene lost 8 bases, with 17 bases spanning the gap. Germline V gene data show CDR1 as SGHRS and CDR2 as YFSETQ. As DNA, the CDR3 is TGCGCCAGCAGCTTGGGCGGAGGGCCCCTAGGGGGCTACACCTTC. Amino acids: CASSLGGGPLGGYTF. Together with reference TRBV5-1 and TRBJ1-2, the CDR3 gives the full variable domain: KAGVTQTPRYLIKTRGQQVTLSCSPISGHRSVSWYQQTPGQGLQFLFEYFSETQRNKGNFPGRFSGRQFSNSRSEMNVSTLELGDSALYLCASSLGGGPLGGYTFGSGTRLTVV.

In this sample, this clonotype turned up a few times. The V gene is TRBV25-1, the J gene TRBJ2-5; 10 bases are shared with TRBD1. The V segment lost 4 bases and the J segment 7 bases; nucleotides outside the gene matches: 12. Germline CDR1 MGHDK, CDR2 SYGVNS. The CDR3 runs to 16 residues. This CDR3 is CASSGPGQGPFRTQYF. The CDR3 coding sequence is TGTGCCAGCAGTGGACCGGGACAGGGGCCGTTCAGGACCCAGTACTTC.

This clonotype was recorded many times. The rearrangement links TRBV5-1 to TRBJ1-4; 7 bases match TRBD1. This CDR3 comprises 15 residues. V lost 4 bases, J lost 8 bases, and 11 bases stayed unmatched. The germline gives CDR1 SGHRS, CDR2 YFSETQ. CDR3 nucleotides: TGCGCCAGCAGCCCGAGGACAGGCCGCATCGAAAAACTGTTTTTT. This gives the protein CASSPRTGRIEKLFF. The full variable domain, in which reference TRBV5-1 and TRBJ1-4 provide the parts outside the CDR3, is KAGVTQTPRYLIKTRGQQVTLSCSPISGHRSVSWYQQTPGQGLQFLFEYFSETQRNKGNFPGRFSGRQFSNSRSEMNVSTLELGDSALYLCASSPRTGRIEKLFFGSGTQLSVL.

This clonotype was seen many times. This rearrangement joins TRBV25-1 to TRBJ2-7, with D possibly TRBD1 on 6 matching bases. The V gene's germline CDR1 is MGHDK and CDR2 SYGVNS. V was clipped by 3 bases and J by 3 bases, with 18 bases between them. CDR3 size: 16 residues. CDR3 nucleotide sequence: TGTGCCAGCAGTGATGGACCGGGACATGAGGACTACGAGCAGTACTTC. It codes for CASSDGPGHEDYEQYF.

J is TRBJ2-5 and V is TRBV28; 10 bases are a match to TRBD2. The CDR3 spans 15 residues. CDR1 MDHEN and CDR2 SYDVKM come from the germline V gene. The ends lost 5 bases at V and 1 base at J; junction bases unmatched: 4. The CDR3 sequence is CASSESGGVQETQYF. In DNA, the CDR3 is TGTGCCAGCAGTGAAAGCGGGGGGGTCCAAGAGACCCAGTACTTC.

This clonotype has at least ten counts. The V and J genes are TRBV11-2 and TRBJ1-2, with 7 positions matching TRBD1. The V gene's germline CDR1 is SGHAT and CDR2 FQNNGV. V lost 0 bases to trimming and J lost 7 bases; unmatched junction nucleotides: 8. The CDR3 is 15 residues long. DNA for the CDR3: TGTGCCAGCAGCTTAGATTTGGACAGGTTCGTTGGCTACACCTTC. It specifies CASSLDLDRFVGYTF.

The CDR3 region has the DNA TGTGCCAGCAGTTACTCCACCGACTCCTACGAGCAGTACTTC. As protein: CASSYSTDSYEQYF. This sequence joins TRBV6-5 and TRBJ2-7; D not certain. The germline V and J ends were trimmed by 0 bases and 0 bases, with 6 bases remaining between them. The CDR3 sequence is 14 residues long. Germline values: CDR1 MNHEY, CDR2 SVGAGI.

This chain joins TRBV28 and TRBJ2-6; D is undetermined. In germline, CDR1 is MDHEN, CDR2 SYDVKM. The CDR3 extends over 14 amino acids. The CDR3 nucleotides are TGTGCGAGTTTAGGGTCTACTGGGGCCAACGTCCTGACTTTC. Its protein is CASLGSTGANVLTF. Full variable domain (outside the CDR3, taken from reference TRBV28 and TRBJ2-6): DVKVTQSSRYLVKRTGEKVFLECVQDMDHENMFWYRQDPGLGLRLIYFSYDVKMKEKGDIPEGYSVSREKKERFSLILESASTNQTSMYLCASLGSTGANVLTFGAGSRLTVL.

This clonotype came up many times. The chain links TRBV27 to TRBJ1-1; 9 bases line up with TRBD1. Germline values: CDR1 MNHEY, CDR2 SMNVEV (reference sequence). J was trimmed by 1 base and V by 5 bases; bases with no gene match: 5. CDR3 length equals 15 residues. The CDR3 bases are TGTGCCAGCAGTATAGGGACAGGGTGGAACACTGAAGCTTTCTTT. This sequence encodes CASSIGTGWNTEAFF.

This clonotype has just a few counts. The genes are TRBV19 and TRBJ2-7; 7 nucleotides match TRBD1. There are 15 residues in the CDR3. Germline V gene lookup returns CDR1 LNHDA and CDR2 SQIVND (reference sequence). V lost 0 bases and J lost 0; bases outside the gene matches: 2. The CDR3 DNA reads as TGTGCCAGTAGTATAGAGACAGGGAGCTCCTACGAGCAGTACTTC. Translated, it gives CASSIETGSSYEQYF.

This clonotype was seen ten or more times. The CDR3 here is CASSSQVFAKNIQYF. As DNA, the CDR3 is TGTGCCAGCAGTTCACAGGTCTTCGCCAAAAACATTCAGTACTTC. V is TRBV28 and J is TRBJ2-4; TRBD1 might be the D (5 bases). CDR1 is MDHEN, CDR2 SYDVKM, per germline. The germline V and J ends were trimmed by 4 bases and 1 base, with 11 bases remaining between them. The CDR3 extends over 15 amino acids.

The gene calls are TRBV29-1 and TRBJ2-5; 15 nucleotides align to TRBD2. Germline V gives CDR1 SQVTM, CDR2 ANQGSEA. The CDR3 contains 16 residues. V shed 6 bases, J shed 5 bases, and the junction held 10 bases outside the gene matches. CDR3 amino acids: CSVGGGLAGGPETQYF. CDR3 in DNA: TGCAGCGTCGGGGGAGGACTAGCGGGAGGGCCGGAGACCCAGTACTTC. The variable domain in full, with the rest retrieved from reference TRBV29-1 and TRBJ2-5, is SAVISQKPSRDICQRGTSLTIQCQVDSQVTMMFWYRQQPGQSLTLIATANQGSEATYESGFVIDKFPISRPNLTFSTLTVSNMSPEDSSIYLCSVGGGLAGGPETQYFGPGTRLLVL.

The rearrangement joins TRBV7-9 to TRBJ2-1, with 7 bases that match TRBD2. Germline CDR1 SEHNR, CDR2 FQNEAQ (reference sequence). The CDR3 totals 15 residues. The ends lost 5 bases at V and 0 bases at J; junction bases unmatched: 4. This CDR3 reads CASSPSGTSYNEQFF. The CDR3 region has the DNA TGTGCCAGCAGCCCAAGCGGGACCTCCTACAATGAGCAGTTCTTC.

This rearrangement joins TRBV7-9 to TRBJ2-7, with 8 bases identical to TRBD2. This CDR3 is 15 amino acids long. In germline, CDR1 is SEHNR, CDR2 FQNEAQ (reference sequence). J gave up 7 bases and V 1 base, and 9 bases lay outside the gene matches. The CDR3 nucleotides are TGTGCCAGCAGCTTAGTCGGGAGGGCCTACGATGAGCAGTACTTC. Translating gives CASSLVGRAYDEQYF.

In this sample, this clonotype turned up many times. J is TRBJ2-7 and V is TRBV11-2; D unclear. This CDR3 is 12 amino acids long. Germline V gene data show CDR1 as SGHAT and CDR2 as FQNNGV. V was trimmed by 2 bases and J by 6 bases, leaving 8 bases between them. CDR3 sequence: CASSLNVGEQYF. In DNA, the CDR3 is TGTGCCAGCAGCTTAAATGTGGGCGAGCAGTACTTC.

This clonotype was observed many times. The rearrangement joins TRBV5-1 to TRBJ1-1; D is possibly TRBD1 (5 bases). Trimming cost V 4 bases and J 2 bases, with 12 bases left between them. From germline, CDR1 is SGHRS and CDR2 YFSETQ. The CDR3 runs 14 residues. The CDR3 DNA is TGCGCCAGCAGCCTTAAGGGGCCAAACACTGAAGCTTTCTTT. This encodes CASSLKGPNTEAFF. Full variable domain (outside the CDR3, taken from reference TRBV5-1 and TRBJ1-1): KAGVTQTPRYLIKTRGQQVTLSCSPISGHRSVSWYQQTPGQGLQFLFEYFSETQRNKGNFPGRFSGRQFSNSRSEMNVSTLELGDSALYLCASSLKGPNTEAFFGQGTRLTVV.

This clonotype has only one observation. The junction does not match germline at one end; this may be a read error. The rearrangement links TRBV11-2 to TRBJ2-7, with TRBD2 identical over 10 bases. The germline gives CDR1 SGHAT, CDR2 FQNNGV. The CDR3 is 17 residues long. The DNA of the CDR3 is TGCGCCAGCAGCCAAGACCTCCCTAGCGGGAGTGGCTACGAGCAGTACTTC. It is translated as CASSQDLPSGSGYEQYF.

V is TRBV4-2 and J is TRBJ1-1; no clear D gene. Germline lookup yields CDR1 LGHNA and CDR2 YNFKEQ. V was pared by 0 bases and J by 1 base, with 6 bases between. The CDR3 covers 14 residues. Here the CDR3 reads CASSQDPTNTEAFF. Written as DNA, the CDR3 is TGTGCCAGCAGCCAAGATCCCACGAACACTGAAGCTTTCTTT.

In its sample, this clonotype was seen a few times. The gene calls are TRBV5-1 and TRBJ1-5, with D hard to call. This CDR3 has 12 residues. CDR1 and CDR2 from the germline V gene are SGHRS and YFSETQ. Trimming stripped 8 bases from V and 3 bases from J, with 9 bases between. This chain's CDR3 is CASKATNQPQHF. CDR3 nucleotide sequence: TGCGCCAGTAAAGCGACCAATCAGCCCCAGCATTTT.

The rearrangement uses TRBV30 and TRBJ1-1; D not resolved. Germline CDR1 GTSNPN, CDR2 SVGIG (reference sequence). The length of the CDR3 is 12 residues. Trimming shortened V by 4 bases and J by 0 bases, and 6 bases separated the two germline ends. The CDR3, as DNA: TGTGCCTGGATCCCCCTGAACACTGAAGCTTTCTTT. Protein: CAWIPLNTEAFF.

This clonotype showed up just a few times. The rearrangement joins TRBV5-1 to TRBJ2-7; weak D call: TRBD1 (5 bases). V lost 4 bases and J 0 bases, leaving 8 bases between the germline ends. This CDR3 comprises 13 residues. CDR1 and CDR2 (germline): SGHRS, YFSETQ. The CDR3, as DNA: TGCGCCAGCAGCGTCAGGGACTCCTACGAGCAGTACTTC. Translated, it gives CASSVRDSYEQYF.

This clonotype was counted many times. The genes are TRBV5-1 and TRBJ1-1; weak D call: TRBD1 (6 bases). The V end was cut by 2 bases, the J end by 0 bases, with 8 bases between. CDR1 SGHRS and CDR2 YFSETQ come from the germline V gene. CDR3 length: 14 residues. CDR3 loop: CASSFSGVNTEAFF. The DNA of the CDR3 is TGCGCCAGCAGCTTCTCAGGGGTGAACACTGAAGCTTTCTTT.

This clonotype was seen many times. The CDR3 protein is CASTPPGGFTEAFF. The CDR3 DNA reads TGTGCCAGCACCCCCCCGGGGGGGTTCACTGAAGCTTTCTTT. The V and J genes are TRBV28 and TRBJ1-1; the D gene is possibly TRBD1 (5 bases). Germline V CDR1 and CDR2: MDHEN, SYDVKM. This CDR3 contains 14 residues. V dropped 7 bases and J dropped 4 bases, with 16 bases sitting between them.

The sample holds a few counts of this clonotype. V gene TRBV19 combines with J gene TRBJ1-5, with D tentatively TRBD1 (6 bases). CDR3 length: 17 residues. Trimming took off 7 bases at V and 3 bases at J, with 22 bases between the two ends. Germline assignment: CDR1 LNHDA and CDR2 SQIVND (reference sequence). The CDR3 DNA sequence: TGTGCCAGTACCAATGGGGGCTCGAGGGGCATCAATCAGCCCCAGCATTTT. This translates into CASTNGGSRGINQPQHF.

At least ten counts were recorded for this clonotype. The V and J genes are TRBV7-2 and TRBJ2-7; D gene uncertain. Trimming pared 2 bases from V and 6 bases from J, leaving 8 bases between. Germline V gene data show CDR1 as SGHTA and CDR2 as FQGNSA. CDR3 size: 12 residues. CDR3 residues: CASSLREGEQYF. Written as DNA, the CDR3 is TGTGCCAGCAGCTTAAGGGAAGGCGAGCAGTACTTC.

This clonotype showed up just once. Possible read error: a much larger clone is one base away. This chain joins TRBV28 and TRBJ1-2; the D gene is possibly TRBD1 (5 bases). Germline V gene sequence: CDR1 MDHEN, CDR2 SYDVKM. The CDR3 contains 13 residues. CDR3 sequence (DNA): TGTGTCAGCAGGTGGGAGGGGATTTATGGCTACACCTTC. Translation gives CVSRWEGIYGYTF.

This clonotype was seen repeatedly, ten times or more. The CDR3: CASSVEGGGNSPLHF. The CDR3 DNA is TGTGCCAGCAGCGTTGAAGGGGGAGGGAATTCACCCCTCCACTTT. The chain has TRBV9 and TRBJ1-6; tentative D call: TRBD1 (6 bases). V was shortened by 2 bases and J by 7 bases, with 13 bases between the two germline ends. Germline-derived CDR1 and CDR2 are SGDLS and YYNGEE. The CDR3 is 15 amino acids.

This clonotype was seen at least ten times. This rearrangement joins TRBV6-1 to TRBJ2-7, with TRBD1 as a possible D gene (6 bases). The length of the CDR3 is 15 residues. The V gene's germline CDR1 is MNHNS and CDR2 SASEGT. V gave up 4 bases and J gave up 7 bases, with 20 bases separating them. The CDR3 DNA is TGTGCCAGCAGTGGTTACGGGACACCCACTAAGGAGCAGTACTTC. Translated, it gives CASSGYGTPTKEQYF.

The V and J genes are TRBV4-2 and TRBJ1-2; D not resolved. From germline, CDR1 is LGHNA and CDR2 YNFKEQ. The CDR3 loop spans 15 amino acids. The germline V and J ends were trimmed by 0 bases and 0 bases, with 8 bases remaining between them. The DNA of the CDR3 is TGTGCCAGCAGCCAAGACGGATCATCTAACTATGGCTACACCTTC. Residues: CASSQDGSSNYGYTF.

V and J are TRBV9 and TRBJ1-1; 7 bases match TRBD1. This CDR3 has 15 residues. Trimming cost V 0 bases and J 1 base; bases outside gene matches: 3. The germline V gene has CDR1 SGDLS and CDR2 YYNGEE. The CDR3 loop is CASSVAGGTNTEAFF. In DNA, the CDR3 is TGTGCCAGCAGCGTAGCAGGGGGTACGAACACTGAAGCTTTCTTT.